This T cell receptor beta chain was captured in a study of radiation and T cells in renal cell carcinoma. Study-wide points: Dominant CDR3 motifs occupied more repertoire in irradiated than control tumors.

Germline V CDR1 and CDR2: LNHNV, YYDKDF (reference sequence). The CDR3 totals 14 residues. J was trimmed by 11 bases and V by 1 base; bases with no gene match: 10. Treatment meaning: treatment-naive control, cytoreductive nephrectomy. The assay was immunoSEQ multiplex PCR, and TCRdb's table has in-frame clones only and misses some. The table has 14,000 to 15,000 clones, roughly 58% seen once. On this clone: Its antigen is currently unknown.

The receptor comes from a man aged 55 to 70 with renal cell carcinoma. The chain couples TRBV15 to TRBJ1-2; TRBD1 agrees at 7 bases. The sequencing here drew on tumor tissue, taken from a patient whose treatment was nephrectomy without radiotherapy. CDR3 DNA: TGTGCCACCAGCAGAGGCCTCCGACAGGGTATATACACCTTC. Amino acid sequence: CATSRGLRQGIYTF. Using reference TRBV15 and TRBJ1-2 for the parts outside the CDR3, the full variable domain is DAMVIQNPRYQVTQFGKPVTLSCSQTLNHNVMYWYQQKSSQAPKLLFHYYDKDFNNEADTPDNFQSRRPNTSFCFLDIRSPGLGDTAMYLCATSRGLRQGIYTFGSGTRLTVV.